This T cell receptor beta chain was sequenced during a study of response to subunit inactivated influenza vaccine. In TCRdb, the RT-PCR reads were re-called with MiXCR into one record per CDR3 protein. This table holds 500,000 to 550,000 distinct CDR3 sequences, approximately 20% found once. The CDR3 is 15 amino acids. Germline CDR1 MNHEY, CDR2 SMNVEV (reference sequence). V lost 3 bases, J lost 0 bases, and 10 bases lay in between. This sample was shared with a second study, whose subject was T cells expressing NK-cell markers. As that study records: 5'RACE template switching built TCR beta cDNA with unique molecular identifiers. Source material for TCR beta repertoires consisted of sorted CD3+CD56+NKG2C+, CD3+CD56+NKG2C- and CD3+CD56-NKG2C+ T cells.

This TCR derives from a man over 45 who received an inactivated influenza vaccine. The gene calls are TRBV27 and TRBJ2-3, with D unresolved. Material: CD4+ T cells sorted from PBMCs, obtained roughly 12 days after vaccination. The CDR3 DNA is TGTGCCAGCAGTTTGAATCGAGCTAGCACAGATACGCAGTATTTT. It is translated as CASSLNRASTDTQYF.